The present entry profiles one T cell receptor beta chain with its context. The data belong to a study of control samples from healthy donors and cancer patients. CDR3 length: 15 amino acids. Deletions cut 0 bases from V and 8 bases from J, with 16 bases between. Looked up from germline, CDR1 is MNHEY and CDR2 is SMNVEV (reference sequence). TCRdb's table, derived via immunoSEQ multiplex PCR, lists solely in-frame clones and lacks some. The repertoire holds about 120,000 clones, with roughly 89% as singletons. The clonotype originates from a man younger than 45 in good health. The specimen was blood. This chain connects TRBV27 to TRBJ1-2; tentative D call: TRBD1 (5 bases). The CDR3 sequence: CASSLSSGRPGGYTF. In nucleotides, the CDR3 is TGTGCCAGCAGTTTATCGTCAGGGCGCCCCGGAGGCTACACCTTC.